This T cell receptor (beta chain) was observed in a study of blood T cell repertoires in COVID-19. In the authors' methods: The authors estimated nucleated cell counts from reference gene primer amplification. Here immunoSEQ multiplex PCR was the method, and the copy in TCRdb shows in-frame clones only, minus some. Clone size and the V and J calls come from that table; the DNA yielded D and trimming. The sample consists of about 140,000 clones, 88% of them appearing once. About this clone itself: The germline gene is not matched at one end of the junction; a read error may be the cause.

The CDR3 contains 12 residues. CDR1 and CDR2 from the germline V gene are MNHEY and SVGAGI. The chain is built from TRBV6-5 and TRBJ1-4, with D maybe TRBD1 (6 bases). This receptor was identified in a woman in her sixties with acute or convalescent COVID-19. Material for sequencing was peripheral blood. CDR3 sequence (DNA): TGTGCCAGCAGACCCCAGTCCGGGACAACGGTTTTT. Translating it yields CASRPQSGTTVF.